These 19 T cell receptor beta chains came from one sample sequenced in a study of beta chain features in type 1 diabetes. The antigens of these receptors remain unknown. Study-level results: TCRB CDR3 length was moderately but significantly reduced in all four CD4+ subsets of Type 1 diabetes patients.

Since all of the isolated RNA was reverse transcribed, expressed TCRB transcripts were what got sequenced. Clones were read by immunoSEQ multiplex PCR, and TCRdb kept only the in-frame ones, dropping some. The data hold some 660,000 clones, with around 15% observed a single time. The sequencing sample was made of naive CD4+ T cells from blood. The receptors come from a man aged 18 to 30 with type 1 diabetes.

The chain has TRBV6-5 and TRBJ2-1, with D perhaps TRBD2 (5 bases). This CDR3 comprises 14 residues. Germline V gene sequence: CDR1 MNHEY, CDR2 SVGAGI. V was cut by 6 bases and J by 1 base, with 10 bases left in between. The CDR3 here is CASSSGGSYNEQFF. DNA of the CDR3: TGTGCCAGCAGCAGCGGCGGGTCCTACAATGAGCAGTTCTTC.

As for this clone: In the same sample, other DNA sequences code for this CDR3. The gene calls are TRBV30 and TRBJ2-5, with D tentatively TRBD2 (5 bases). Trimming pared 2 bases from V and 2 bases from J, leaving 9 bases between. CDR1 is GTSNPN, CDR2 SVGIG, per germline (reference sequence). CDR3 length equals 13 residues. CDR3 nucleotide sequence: TGTGCCTGGAGTCGGCTAGCTCAAGAGACCCAGTACTTC. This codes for CAWSRLAQETQYF.

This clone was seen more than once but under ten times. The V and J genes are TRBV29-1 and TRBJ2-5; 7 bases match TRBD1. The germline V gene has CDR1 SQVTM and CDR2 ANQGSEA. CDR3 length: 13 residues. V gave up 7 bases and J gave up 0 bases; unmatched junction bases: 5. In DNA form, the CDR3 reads TGCAGCGGGGGCAGGGGGTACCAAGAGACCCAGTACTTC. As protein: CSGGRGYQETQYF.

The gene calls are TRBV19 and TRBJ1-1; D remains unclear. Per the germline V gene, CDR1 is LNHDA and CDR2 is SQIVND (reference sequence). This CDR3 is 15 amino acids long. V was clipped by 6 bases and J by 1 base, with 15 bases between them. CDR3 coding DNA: TGTGCCAGTAGAATGTCCCCCTGGGGGAACACTGAAGCTTTCTTT. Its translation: CASRMSPWGNTEAFF.

CDR3 in DNA: TGTGCCAGCAAGGGGTTTCAGGGTGAATTTGCTGAAGCTTTCTTT. This codes for CASKGFQGEFAEAFF. V usage is TRBV6-1 and J usage is TRBJ1-1, with D possibly matching TRBD1 (5 bases). The CDR3 spans 15 residues. V lost 7 bases and J 6 bases, leaving 21 bases between the germline ends. From germline, CDR1 is MNHNS and CDR2 SASEGT.

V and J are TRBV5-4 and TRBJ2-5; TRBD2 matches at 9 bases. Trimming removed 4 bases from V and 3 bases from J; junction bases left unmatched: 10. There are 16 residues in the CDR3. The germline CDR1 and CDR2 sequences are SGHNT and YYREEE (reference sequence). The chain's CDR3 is CASSRIAGAPEETQYF. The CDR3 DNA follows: TGTGCCAGCAGCCGAATAGCGGGAGCCCCCGAAGAGACCCAGTACTTC.

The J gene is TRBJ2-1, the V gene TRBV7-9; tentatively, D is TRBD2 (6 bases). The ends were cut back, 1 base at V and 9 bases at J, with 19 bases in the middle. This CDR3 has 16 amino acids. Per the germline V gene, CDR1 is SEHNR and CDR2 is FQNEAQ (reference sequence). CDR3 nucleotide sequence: TGTGCCAGCAGCTTAGGCTGGGACGGGCGGAGGGGTGAGCAGTTCTTC. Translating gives CASSLGWDGRRGEQFF.

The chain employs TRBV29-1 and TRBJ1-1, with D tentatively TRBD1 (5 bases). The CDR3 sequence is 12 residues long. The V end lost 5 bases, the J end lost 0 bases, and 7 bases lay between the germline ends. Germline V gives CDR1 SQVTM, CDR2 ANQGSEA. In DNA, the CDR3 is TGCAGCGTTCAGGGAGTGAACACTGAAGCTTTCTTT. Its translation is CSVQGVNTEAFF.

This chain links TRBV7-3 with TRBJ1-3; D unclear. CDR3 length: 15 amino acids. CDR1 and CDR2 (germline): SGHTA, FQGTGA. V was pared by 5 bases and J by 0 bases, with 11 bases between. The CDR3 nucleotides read TGTGCCAGCAGCCCTTATTGGGGCTCTGGAAACACCATATATTTT. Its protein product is CASSPYWGSGNTIYF.

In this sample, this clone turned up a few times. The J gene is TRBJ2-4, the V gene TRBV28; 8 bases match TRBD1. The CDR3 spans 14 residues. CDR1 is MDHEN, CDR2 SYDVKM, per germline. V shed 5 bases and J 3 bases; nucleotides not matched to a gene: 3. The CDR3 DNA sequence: TGTGCCAGCAGTCCACAGGGGGACAAAAACATTCAGTACTTC. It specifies CASSPQGDKNIQYF.

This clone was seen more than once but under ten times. CDR3 nucleotide sequence: TGTGCCAGCAGCGAGGTGGCTCGGGATGAGCAGTTCTTC. Protein product: CASSEVARDEQFF. V is TRBV7-9 and J is TRBJ2-1; D call uncertain. The ends were cut back, 5 bases at V and 8 bases at J, with 13 bases in the middle. Germline CDR1 reads SEHNR; CDR2 reads FQNEAQ (reference sequence). This CDR3 region has 13 residues.

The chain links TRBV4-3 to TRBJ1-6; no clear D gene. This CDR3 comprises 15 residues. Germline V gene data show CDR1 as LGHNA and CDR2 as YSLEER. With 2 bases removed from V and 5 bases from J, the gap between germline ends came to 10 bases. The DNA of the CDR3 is TGCGCCAGCAGCCAAAATTGGTATAATAATTCACCCCTCCACTTT. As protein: CASSQNWYNNSPLHF.

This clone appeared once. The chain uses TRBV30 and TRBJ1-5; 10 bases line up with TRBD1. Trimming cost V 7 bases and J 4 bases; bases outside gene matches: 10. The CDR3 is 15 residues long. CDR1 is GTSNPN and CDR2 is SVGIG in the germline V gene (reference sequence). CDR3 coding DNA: TGTGCCTATGACGGGCGGGACAGGGGTAATCAGCCCCAGCATTTT. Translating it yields CAYDGRDRGNQPQHF.

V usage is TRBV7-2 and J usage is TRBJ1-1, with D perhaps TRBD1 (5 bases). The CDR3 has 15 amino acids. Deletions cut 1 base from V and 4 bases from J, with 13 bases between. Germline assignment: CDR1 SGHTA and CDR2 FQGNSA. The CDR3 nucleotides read TGTGCCAGCAGCTTAGAGTGGCAGGGTGGCACTGAAGCTTTCTTT. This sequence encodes CASSLEWQGGTEAFF.

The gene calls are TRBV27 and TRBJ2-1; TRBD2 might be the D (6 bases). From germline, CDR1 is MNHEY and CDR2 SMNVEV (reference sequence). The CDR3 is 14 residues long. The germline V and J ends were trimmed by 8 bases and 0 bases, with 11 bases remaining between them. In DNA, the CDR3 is TGTGCCAGCGGCCCGGGGGTCTCCTACAATGAGCAGTTCTTC. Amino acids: CASGPGVSYNEQFF.

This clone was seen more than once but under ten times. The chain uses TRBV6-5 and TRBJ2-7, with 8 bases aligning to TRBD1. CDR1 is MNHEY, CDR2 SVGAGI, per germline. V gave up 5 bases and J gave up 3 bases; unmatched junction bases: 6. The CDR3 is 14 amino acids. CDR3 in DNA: TGTGCCAGCAGTCGGGACAGGAACCTCTACGAGCAGTACTTC. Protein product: CASSRDRNLYEQYF.

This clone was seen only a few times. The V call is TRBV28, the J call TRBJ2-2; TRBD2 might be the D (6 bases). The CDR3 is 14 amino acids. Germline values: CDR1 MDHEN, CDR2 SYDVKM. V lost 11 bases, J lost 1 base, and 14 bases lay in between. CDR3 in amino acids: CAVSRGGNTGELFF. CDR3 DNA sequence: TGTGCCGTTTCTAGGGGAGGGAACACCGGGGAGCTGTTTTTT.

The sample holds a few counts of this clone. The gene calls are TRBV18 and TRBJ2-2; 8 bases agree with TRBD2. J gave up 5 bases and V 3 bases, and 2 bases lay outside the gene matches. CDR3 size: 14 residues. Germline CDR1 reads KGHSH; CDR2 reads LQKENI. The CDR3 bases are TGTGCCAGCTCACCGCGACTAGCGACCGGGGAGCTGTTTTTT. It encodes CASSPRLATGELFF.

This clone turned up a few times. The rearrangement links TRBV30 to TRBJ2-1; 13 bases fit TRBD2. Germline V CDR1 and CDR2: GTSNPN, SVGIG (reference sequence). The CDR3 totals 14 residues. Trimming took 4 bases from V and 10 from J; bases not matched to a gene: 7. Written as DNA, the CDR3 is TGTGCCTGGACCGGACTAGCGGGAGATGGCGAGCAGTTCTTC. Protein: CAWTGLAGDGEQFF.